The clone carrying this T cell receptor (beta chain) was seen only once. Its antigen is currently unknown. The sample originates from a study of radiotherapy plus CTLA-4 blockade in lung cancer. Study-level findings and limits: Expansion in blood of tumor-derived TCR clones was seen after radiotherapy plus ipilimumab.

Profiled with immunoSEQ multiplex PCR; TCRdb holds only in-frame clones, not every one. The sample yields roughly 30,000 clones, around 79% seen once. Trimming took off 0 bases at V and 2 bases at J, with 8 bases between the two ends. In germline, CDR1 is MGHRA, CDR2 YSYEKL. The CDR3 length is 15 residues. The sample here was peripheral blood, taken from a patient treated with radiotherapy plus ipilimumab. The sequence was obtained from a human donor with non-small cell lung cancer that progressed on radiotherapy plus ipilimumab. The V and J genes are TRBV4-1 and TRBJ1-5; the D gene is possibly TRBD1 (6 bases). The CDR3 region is CASSQEGGGNQPQHF. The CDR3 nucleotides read TGCGCCAGCAGCCAAGAAGGGGGGGGCAATCAGCCCCAGCATTTT.